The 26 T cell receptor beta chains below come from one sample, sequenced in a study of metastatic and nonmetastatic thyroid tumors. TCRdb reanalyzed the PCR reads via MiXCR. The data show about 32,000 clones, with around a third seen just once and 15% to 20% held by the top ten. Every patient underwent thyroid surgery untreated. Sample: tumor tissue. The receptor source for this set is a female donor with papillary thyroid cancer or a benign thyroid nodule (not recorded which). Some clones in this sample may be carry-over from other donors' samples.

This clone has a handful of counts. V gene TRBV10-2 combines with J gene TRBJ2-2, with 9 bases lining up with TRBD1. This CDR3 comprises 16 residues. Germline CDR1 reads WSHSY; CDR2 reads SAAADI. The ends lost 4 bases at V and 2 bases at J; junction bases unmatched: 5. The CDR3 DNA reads TGCGCCAGCAGTGGCCCGGGACAGGGTAACACCGGGGAGCTGTTTTTT. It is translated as CASSGPGQGNTGELFF.

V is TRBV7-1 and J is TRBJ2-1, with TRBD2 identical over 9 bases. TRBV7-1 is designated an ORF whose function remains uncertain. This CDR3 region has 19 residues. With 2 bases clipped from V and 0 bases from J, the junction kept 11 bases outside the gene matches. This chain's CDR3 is CASSSPGLAVIYSYNEQFF. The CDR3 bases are TGTGCCAGCAGCTCACCGGGACTAGCTGTTATATACTCCTACAATGAGCAGTTCTTC.

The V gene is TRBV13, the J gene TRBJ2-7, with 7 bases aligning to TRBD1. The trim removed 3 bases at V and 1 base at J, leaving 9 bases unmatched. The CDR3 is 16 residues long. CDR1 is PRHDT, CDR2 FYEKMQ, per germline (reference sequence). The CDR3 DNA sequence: TGTGCCAGCAGCTTGTCGACAGGGAAAAATTCCTACGAGCAGTACTTC. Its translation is CASSLSTGKNSYEQYF.

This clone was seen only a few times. The CDR3 bases are TGTGCCAGTAACACAAGGAACTATGGCTACACCTTC. It specifies CASNTRNYGYTF. The chain links TRBV19 to TRBJ1-2; D gene ambiguous. The CDR3 loop spans 12 amino acids. Deletions cut 7 bases from V and 2 bases from J, with 8 bases between. The germline V gene encodes CDR1 LNHDA and CDR2 SQIVND (reference sequence).

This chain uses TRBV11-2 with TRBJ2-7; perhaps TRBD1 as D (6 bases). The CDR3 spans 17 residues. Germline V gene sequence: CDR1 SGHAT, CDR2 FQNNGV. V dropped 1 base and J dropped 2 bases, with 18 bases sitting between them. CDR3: CASSLGGLGPWTYEQYF. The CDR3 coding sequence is TGTGCCAGCAGCTTAGGGGGGCTGGGCCCATGGACCTACGAGCAGTACTTC.

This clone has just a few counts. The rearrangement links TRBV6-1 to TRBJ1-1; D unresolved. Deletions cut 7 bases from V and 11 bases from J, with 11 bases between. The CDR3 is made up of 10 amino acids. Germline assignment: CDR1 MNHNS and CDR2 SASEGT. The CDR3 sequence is CASTRSWAFF. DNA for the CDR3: TGTGCCAGCACTAGGTCGTGGGCTTTCTTT.

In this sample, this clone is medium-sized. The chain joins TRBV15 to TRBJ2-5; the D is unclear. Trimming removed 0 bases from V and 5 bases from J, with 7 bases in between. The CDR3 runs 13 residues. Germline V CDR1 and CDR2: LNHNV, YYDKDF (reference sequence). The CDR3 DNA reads TGTGCCACCAGCAGAGATTTAGGGGAGACCCAGTACTTC. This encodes CATSRDLGETQYF.

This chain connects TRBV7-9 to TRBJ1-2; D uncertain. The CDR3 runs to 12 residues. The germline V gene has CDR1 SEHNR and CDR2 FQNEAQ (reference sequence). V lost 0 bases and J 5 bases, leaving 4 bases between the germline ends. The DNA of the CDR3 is TGTGCCAGCAGCTTAGCGGAGTATGGCTACACCTTC. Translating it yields CASSLAEYGYTF.

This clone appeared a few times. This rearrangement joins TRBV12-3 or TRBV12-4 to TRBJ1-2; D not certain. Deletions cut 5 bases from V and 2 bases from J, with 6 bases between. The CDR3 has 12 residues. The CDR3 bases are TGTGCCAGCAGTCCTGACAACTATGGCTACACCTTC. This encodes CASSPDNYGYTF.

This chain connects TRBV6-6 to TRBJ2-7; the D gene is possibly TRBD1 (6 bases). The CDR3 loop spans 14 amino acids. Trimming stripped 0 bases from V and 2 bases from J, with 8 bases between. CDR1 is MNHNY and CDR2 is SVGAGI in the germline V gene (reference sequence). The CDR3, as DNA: TGTGCCAGCAGTTACTCGACAGGCACCTACGAGCAGTACTTC. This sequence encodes CASSYSTGTYEQYF.

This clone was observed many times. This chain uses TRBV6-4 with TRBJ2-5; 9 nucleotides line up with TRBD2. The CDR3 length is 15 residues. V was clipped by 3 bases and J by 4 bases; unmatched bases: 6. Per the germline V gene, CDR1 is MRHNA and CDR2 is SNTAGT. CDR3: CASSESSGTGETQYF. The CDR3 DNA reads TGTGCCAGCAGTGAGTCTAGCGGGACGGGAGAGACCCAGTACTTC.

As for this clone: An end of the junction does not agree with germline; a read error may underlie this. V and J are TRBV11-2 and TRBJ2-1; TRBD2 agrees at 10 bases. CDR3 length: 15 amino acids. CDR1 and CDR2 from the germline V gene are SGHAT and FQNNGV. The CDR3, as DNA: TGTGTCAGCAGCTTAGTAGCGGGGGGCAGGAATGAGCAGTTCTTC. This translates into CVSSLVAGGRNEQFF.

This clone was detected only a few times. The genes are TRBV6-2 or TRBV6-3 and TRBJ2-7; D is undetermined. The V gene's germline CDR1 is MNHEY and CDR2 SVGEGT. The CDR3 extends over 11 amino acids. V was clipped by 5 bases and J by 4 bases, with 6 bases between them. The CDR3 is CASSNTYEQYF. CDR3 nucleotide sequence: TGTGCCAGCAGTAACACTTACGAGCAGTACTTC.

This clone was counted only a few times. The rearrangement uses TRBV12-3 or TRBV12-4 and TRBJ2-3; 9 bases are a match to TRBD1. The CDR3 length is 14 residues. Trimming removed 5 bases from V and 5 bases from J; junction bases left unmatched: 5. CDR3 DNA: TGTGCCAGCAGTACCCGGACAGGGGAAGATACGCAGTATTTT. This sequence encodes CASSTRTGEDTQYF.

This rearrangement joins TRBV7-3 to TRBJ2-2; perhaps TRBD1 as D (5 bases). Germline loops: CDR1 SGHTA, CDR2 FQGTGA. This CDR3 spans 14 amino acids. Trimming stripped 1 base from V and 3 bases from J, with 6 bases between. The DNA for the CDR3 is TGTGCCAGCAGCTTAAGACAGTACACCGGGGAGCTGTTTTTT. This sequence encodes CASSLRQYTGELFF. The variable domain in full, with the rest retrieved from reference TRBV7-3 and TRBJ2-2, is GAGVSQTPSNKVTEKGKYVELRCDPISGHTALYWYRQSLGQGPEFLIYFQGTGAADDSGLPNDRFFAVRPEGSVSTLKIQRTERGDSAVYLCASSLRQYTGELFFGEGSRLTVL.

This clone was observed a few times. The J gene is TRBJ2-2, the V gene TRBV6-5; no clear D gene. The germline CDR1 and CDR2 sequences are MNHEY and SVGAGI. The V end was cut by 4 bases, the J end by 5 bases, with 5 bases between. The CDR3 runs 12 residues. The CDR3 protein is CASSLRTGELFF. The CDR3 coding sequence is TGTGCCAGCAGTTTAAGAACCGGGGAGCTGTTTTTT.

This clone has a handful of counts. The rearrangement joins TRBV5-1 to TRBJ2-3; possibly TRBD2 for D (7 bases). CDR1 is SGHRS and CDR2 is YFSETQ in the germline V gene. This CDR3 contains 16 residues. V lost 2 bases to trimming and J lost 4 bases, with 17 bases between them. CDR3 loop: CASSLHRGAGADTQYF. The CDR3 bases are TGCGCCAGCAGCTTACACCGGGGGGCGGGTGCAGATACGCAGTATTTT.

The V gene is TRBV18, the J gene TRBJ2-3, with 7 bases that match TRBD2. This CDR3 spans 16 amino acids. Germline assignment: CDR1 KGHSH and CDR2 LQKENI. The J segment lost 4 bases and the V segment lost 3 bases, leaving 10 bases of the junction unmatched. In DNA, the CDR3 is TGTGCCAGCTCACCCGACCCCCGGGAGGTCCCAGATACGCAGTATTTT. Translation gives CASSPDPREVPDTQYF.

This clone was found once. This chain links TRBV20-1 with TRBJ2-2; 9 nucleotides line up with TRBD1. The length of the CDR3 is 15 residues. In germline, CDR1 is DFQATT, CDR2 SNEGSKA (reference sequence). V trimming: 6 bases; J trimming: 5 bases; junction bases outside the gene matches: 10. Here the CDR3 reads CSARRDRVFTGELFF. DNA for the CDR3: TGCAGTGCCAGACGGGACAGGGTGTTTACCGGGGAGCTGTTTTTT.

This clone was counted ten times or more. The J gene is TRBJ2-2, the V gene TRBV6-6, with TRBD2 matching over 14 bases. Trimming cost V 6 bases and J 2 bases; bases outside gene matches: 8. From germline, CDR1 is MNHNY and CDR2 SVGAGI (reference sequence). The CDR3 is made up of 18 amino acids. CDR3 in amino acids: CASRRPGLAGENTGELFF. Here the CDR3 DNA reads TGTGCCAGCAGGAGACCGGGACTAGCGGGGGAAAACACCGGGGAGCTGTTTTTT.

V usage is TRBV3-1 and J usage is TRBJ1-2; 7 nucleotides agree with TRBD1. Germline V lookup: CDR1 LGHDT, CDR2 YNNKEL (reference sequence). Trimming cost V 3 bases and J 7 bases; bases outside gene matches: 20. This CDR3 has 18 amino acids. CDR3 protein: CASSQPPPRREGAVGYTF. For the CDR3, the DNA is TGTGCCAGCAGCCAGCCCCCCCCCCGTCGAGAGGGGGCGGTTGGCTACACCTTC.

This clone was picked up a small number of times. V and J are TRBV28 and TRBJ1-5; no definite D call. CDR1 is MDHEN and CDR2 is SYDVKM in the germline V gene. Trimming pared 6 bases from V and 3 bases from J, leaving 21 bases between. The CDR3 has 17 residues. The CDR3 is CASRTRPTRSPNQPQHF. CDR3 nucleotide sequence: TGTGCCAGCAGAACCCGGCCGACACGATCACCCAATCAGCCCCAGCATTTT.

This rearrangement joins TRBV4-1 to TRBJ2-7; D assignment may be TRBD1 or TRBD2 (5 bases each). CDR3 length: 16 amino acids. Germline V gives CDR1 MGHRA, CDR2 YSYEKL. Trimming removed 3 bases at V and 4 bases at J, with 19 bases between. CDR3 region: CASSQTGTAEYYEQYF. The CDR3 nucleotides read TGCGCCAGCAGCCAGACTGGGACGGCGGAGTATTACGAGCAGTACTTC.

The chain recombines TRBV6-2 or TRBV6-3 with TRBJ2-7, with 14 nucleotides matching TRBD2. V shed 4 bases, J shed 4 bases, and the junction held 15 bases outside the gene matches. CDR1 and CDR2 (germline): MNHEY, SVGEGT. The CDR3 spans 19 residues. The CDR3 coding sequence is TGTGCCAGCAGTTCGGGCGGGACTAGCGGGAGTATAGCGGCTTACGAGCAGTACTTC. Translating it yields CASSSGGTSGSIAAYEQYF.

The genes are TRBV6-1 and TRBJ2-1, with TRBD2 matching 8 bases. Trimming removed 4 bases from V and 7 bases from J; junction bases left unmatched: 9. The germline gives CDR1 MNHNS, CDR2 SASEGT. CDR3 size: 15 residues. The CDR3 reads CASSGAAGEWNEQFF. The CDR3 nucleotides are TGTGCCAGCAGTGGGGCAGCGGGAGAGTGGAATGAGCAGTTCTTC.

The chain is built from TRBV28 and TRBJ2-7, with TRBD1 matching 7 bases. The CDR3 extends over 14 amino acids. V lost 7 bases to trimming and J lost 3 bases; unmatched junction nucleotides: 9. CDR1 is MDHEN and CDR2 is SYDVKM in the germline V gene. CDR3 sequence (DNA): TGTGCCAGCACTCTCCAAGGGGACAGCTACGAGCAGTACTTC. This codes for CASTLQGDSYEQYF.